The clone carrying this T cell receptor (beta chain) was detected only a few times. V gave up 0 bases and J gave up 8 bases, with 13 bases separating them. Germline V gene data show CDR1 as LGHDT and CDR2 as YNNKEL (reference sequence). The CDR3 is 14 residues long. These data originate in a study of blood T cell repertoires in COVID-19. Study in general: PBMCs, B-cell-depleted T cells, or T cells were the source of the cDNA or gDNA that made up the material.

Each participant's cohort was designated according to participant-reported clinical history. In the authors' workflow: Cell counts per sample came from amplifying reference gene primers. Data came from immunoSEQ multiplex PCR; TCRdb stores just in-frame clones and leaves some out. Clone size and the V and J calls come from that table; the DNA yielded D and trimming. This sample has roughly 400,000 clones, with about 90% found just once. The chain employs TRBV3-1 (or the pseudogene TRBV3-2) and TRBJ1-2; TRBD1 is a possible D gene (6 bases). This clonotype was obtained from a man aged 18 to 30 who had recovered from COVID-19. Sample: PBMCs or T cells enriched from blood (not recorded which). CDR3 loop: CASSQETGLGGYTF. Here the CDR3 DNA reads TGTGCCAGCAGCCAAGAAACAGGGTTAGGCGGCTACACCTTC.